This record concerns one T cell receptor (beta chain) sequence. These data come from a study of CD8+ T cells in alopecia areata. The CDR3 spans 13 residues. With 0 bases removed from V and 7 bases from J, the gap between germline ends came to 7 bases. Germline V gene data show CDR1 as SGDLS and CDR2 as YYNGEE. cDNA prepared by RNA extraction and subsequent reverse transcription served as the template for sequencing. Some clones are missing from TCRdb's copy, which holds only in-frame ones; the method was immunoSEQ multiplex PCR. The table includes about 42,000 clones, 50% to 70% detected once. Treatment described: oral pan-JAK inhibitor, 5-10 mg twice daily.

The TCR originated in a human donor with alopecia areata. V and J are TRBV9 and TRBJ2-2, with a possible D match to TRBD1 (5 bases). The sequenced sample was CD8+ T cells sorted from blood, obtained at week 4, from a patient treated with tofacitinib. CDR3 amino acids: CASSVADSGELFF. In nucleotides, the CDR3 is TGTGCCAGCAGCGTAGCTGACAGCGGGGAGCTGTTTTTT. The variable domain in full, with the rest retrieved from reference TRBV9 and TRBJ2-2, is DSGVTQTPKHLITATGQRVTLRCSPRSGDLSVYWYQQSLDQGLQFLIQYYNGEERAKGNILERFSAQQFPDLHSELNLSSLELGDSALYFCASSVADSGELFFGEGSRLTVL.